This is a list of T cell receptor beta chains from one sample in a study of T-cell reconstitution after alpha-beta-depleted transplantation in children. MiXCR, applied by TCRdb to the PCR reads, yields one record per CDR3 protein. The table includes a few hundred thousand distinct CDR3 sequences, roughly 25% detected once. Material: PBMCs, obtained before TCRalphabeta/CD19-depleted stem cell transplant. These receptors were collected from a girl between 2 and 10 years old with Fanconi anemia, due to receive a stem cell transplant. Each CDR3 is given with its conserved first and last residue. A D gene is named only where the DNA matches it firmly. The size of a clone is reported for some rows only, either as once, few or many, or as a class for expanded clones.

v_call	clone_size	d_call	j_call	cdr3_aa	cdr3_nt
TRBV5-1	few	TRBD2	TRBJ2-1	CASSYLAGGPTYNEQFF	TGCGCCAGCAGCTATCTAGCGGGAGGGCCAACCTACAATGAGCAGTTCTTC
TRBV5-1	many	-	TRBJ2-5	CASSLAWPGETQYF	TGCGCCAGCAGCTTGGCCTGGCCGGGAGAGACCCAGTACTTC
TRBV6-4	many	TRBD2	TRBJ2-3	CASRSNPGLAATDTQYF	TGTGCCAGCAGAAGCAATCCGGGACTAGCGGCCACAGATACGCAGTATTTT
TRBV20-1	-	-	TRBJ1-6	CSARVRQGDNSPLHF	TGCAGTGCTAGAGTTCGGCAGGGTGATAATTCACCCCTCCACTTT
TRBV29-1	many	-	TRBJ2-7	CSVEDPDAYEQYF	TGCAGCGTTGAAGATCCCGACGCCTACGAGCAGTACTTC
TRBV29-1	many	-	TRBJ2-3	CSTGQITDTQYF	TGCAGCACCGGACAGATTACAGATACGCAGTATTTT
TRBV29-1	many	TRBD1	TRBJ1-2	CSVEGDRQIYGYTF	TGCAGCGTTGAGGGGGACAGGCAAATCTATGGCTACACCTTC
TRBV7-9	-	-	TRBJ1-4	CASSLRTPTTNEKLFF	TGTGCCAGCAGCTTACGGACACCGACAACTAATGAAAAACTGTTTTTT
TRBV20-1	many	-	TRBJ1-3	CSATIFPGNTIYF	TGCAGTGCTACGATCTTCCCTGGAAACACCATATATTTT
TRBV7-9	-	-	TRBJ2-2	CASSPSLGAGELFF	TGTGCCAGCAGCCCTAGCCTAGGGGCCGGGGAGCTGTTTTTT
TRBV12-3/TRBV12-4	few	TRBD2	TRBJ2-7	CASSWGTSGSYEQYF	TGTGCCAGCAGTTGGGGGACTAGCGGATCCTACGAGCAGTACTTC
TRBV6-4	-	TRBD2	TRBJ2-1	CASSGSSGRGNEQFF	TGTGCCAGCAGTGGAAGTAGCGGGAGAGGCAATGAGCAGTTCTTC
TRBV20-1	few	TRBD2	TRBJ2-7	CSARVRPAGLTYEQYF	TGCAGTGCTAGAGTTCGCCCAGCGGGACTCACCTACGAGCAGTACTTC
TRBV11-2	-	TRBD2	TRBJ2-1	CASRGMGLAGGGPPYNEQFF	TGTGCCAGCAGGGGGATGGGACTAGCGGGAGGCGGCCCTCCCTACAATGAGCAGTTCTTC
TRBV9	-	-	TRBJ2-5	CASSVGRLQGSADQETQYF	TGTGCCAGCAGCGTAGGTCGCCTCCAGGGTTCGGCGGACCAAGAGACCCAGTACTTC
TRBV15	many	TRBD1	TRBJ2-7	CATSRAGRQGWYAEQYF	TGTGCCACCAGCAGAGCGGGACGACAGGGATGGTATGCCGAGCAGTACTTC
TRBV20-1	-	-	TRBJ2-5	CSACLGQETQYF	TGCAGTGCTTGCCTAGGCCAAGAGACCCAGTACTTC
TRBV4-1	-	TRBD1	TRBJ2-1	CASSQDTGQGFNEQFF	TGCGCCAGCAGCCAGGACACGGGACAGGGGTTCAATGAGCAGTTCTTC
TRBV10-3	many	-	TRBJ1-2	CAISTSQRGRDYGYTF	TGTGCCATCAGTACAAGCCAACGGGGGCGCGACTATGGCTACACCTTC
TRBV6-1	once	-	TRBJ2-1	CASRTPILANNEQFF	TGTGCCAGCAGGACGCCGATACTAGCCAACAATGAGCAGTTCTTC
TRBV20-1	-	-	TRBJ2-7	CSATRPGSYEQYF	TGCAGTGCTACCCGGCCGGGCTCCTACGAGCAGTACTTC
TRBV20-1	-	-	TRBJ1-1	CSAPETGQNTEASF	TGCAGTGCCCCCGAAACAGGGCAGAACACTGAAGCTTCCTTT
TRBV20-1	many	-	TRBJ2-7	CSASLAPHYEQYF	TGCAGTGCTAGCCTAGCTCCCCATTACGAGCAGTACTTC
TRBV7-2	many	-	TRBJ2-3	CASSLLPDTQYF	TGTGCCAGCAGCTTACTACCAGATACGCAGTATTTT
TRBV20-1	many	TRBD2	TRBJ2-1	CSARDGRGGPDEQFF	TGCAGTGCTAGAGATGGGCGGGGGGGCCCGGATGAGCAGTTCTTC
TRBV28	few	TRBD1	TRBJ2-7	CASSFLWTGIEQYF	TGTGCCAGCAGTTTCCTCTGGACAGGGATTGAGCAGTACTTC
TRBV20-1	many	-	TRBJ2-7	CSAVRLSYEQYF	TGCAGTGCTGTGCGACTGAGCTACGAGCAGTACTTC
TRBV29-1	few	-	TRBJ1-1	CSVRWGALNTEAFF	TGCAGCGTTAGGTGGGGCGCCCTGAACACTGAAGCTTTCTTT
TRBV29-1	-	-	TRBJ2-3	CSVLVTTDTQYF	TGCAGCGTCCTCGTCACTACAGATACGCAGTATTTT